Shown below are 23 T cell receptor beta chains from a single sample sequenced in a study of T cell changes during pregnancy in multiple sclerosis. Method: immunoSEQ multiplex PCR; TCRdb's copy keeps in-frame clones and lacks some. The sample shows about 50,000 clones, almost 95% of them seen only once. This specimen was CD8+ T cells from peripheral blood mononuclear cells, taken in the first trimester of pregnancy. The receptors were gathered from a female donor with multiple sclerosis, enrolled in a pregnancy study.

The chain uses TRBV14 and TRBJ1-2, with 9 bases that match TRBD1. Germline loops: CDR1 SGHDN, CDR2 FVKESK. Trimming cost V 0 bases and J 5 bases; bases outside gene matches: 1. The CDR3 is made up of 14 amino acids. In nucleotides, the CDR3 is TGTGCCAGCAGCCAAGAAGGGACAGGGTATGGCTACACCTTC. Its translation is CASSQEGTGYGYTF.

The chain couples TRBV7-9 to TRBJ2-7; TRBD2 is a possible D gene (6 bases). From germline, CDR1 is SEHNR and CDR2 FQNEAQ (reference sequence). V was pared by 8 bases and J by 0 bases, with 8 bases between. This CDR3 contains 12 residues. CDR3 sequence reads: CASQDYSYEQYF. The DNA of the CDR3 is TGTGCCAGCCAGGACTACTCCTACGAGCAGTACTTC.

The rearrangement links TRBV15 to TRBJ1-5, with 11 bases that match TRBD1. CDR1 LNHNV and CDR2 YYDKDF come from the germline V gene (reference sequence). This CDR3 is 15 amino acids long. The trim removed 4 bases at V and 7 bases at J, leaving 6 bases unmatched. The CDR3 reads CATSTDRGLGQPQHF. The CDR3 nucleotides are TGTGCCACCAGCACGGACAGGGGGCTTGGGCAGCCCCAGCATTTT.

V gene TRBV20-1 combines with J gene TRBJ2-1; D unresolved. The V gene's germline CDR1 is DFQATT and CDR2 SNEGSKA (reference sequence). The V and J ends lost 4 bases and 10 bases respectively, with 11 bases between them. This CDR3 has 11 residues. The CDR3 DNA follows: TGCAGTGCTACTGAACACGGGGAGCAGTTCTTC. This codes for CSATEHGEQFF.

The gene calls are TRBV14 and TRBJ2-1; TRBD2 agrees at 7 bases. CDR3 length: 13 amino acids. Germline-derived CDR1 and CDR2 are SGHDN and FVKESK. V was clipped by 3 bases and J by 8 bases; unmatched bases: 4. This CDR3 is CASSHVGGDEQFF. The CDR3 nucleotides are TGTGCCAGCAGCCACGTTGGGGGGGATGAGCAGTTCTTC.

This clone was observed a handful of times. The chain couples TRBV5-1 to TRBJ1-5; D ambiguous. This CDR3 is built from 15 residues. Germline CDR1 and CDR2: SGHRS and YFSETQ. The V gene lost 4 bases and the J gene lost 0 bases, with 11 bases spanning the gap. For the CDR3, the DNA is TGCGCCAGCAGCCCCTTTAGTGGTAGCAATCAGCCCCAGCATTTT. Its protein is CASSPFSGSNQPQHF.

The chain employs TRBV6-6 and TRBJ2-7; weak D call: TRBD2 (6 bases). The CDR3 consists of 14 residues. The germline CDR1 and CDR2 sequences are MNHNY and SVGAGI (reference sequence). V was pared by 1 base and J by 7 bases, with 14 bases between. The CDR3 coding sequence is TGTGCCAGCAGTTACTTTGGAGGGGCGGGGGAGCAGTACTTC. It specifies CASSYFGGAGEQYF.

The chain uses TRBV27 and TRBJ2-1, with D perhaps TRBD1 (5 bases). The CDR3 contains 12 residues. With 2 bases removed from V and 13 bases from J, the gap between germline ends came to 12 bases. CDR1 and CDR2 (germline): MNHEY, SMNVEV (reference sequence). The CDR3: CASSLGASEQFF. CDR3 sequence (DNA): TGTGCCAGCAGTTTAGGGGCCAGCGAACAGTTCTTC.

V usage is TRBV2 and J usage is TRBJ2-1; 11 nucleotides agree with TRBD2. V was clipped by 9 bases and J by 0 bases; unmatched bases: 25. The CDR3 extends over 22 amino acids. Germline lookup yields CDR1 SNHLY and CDR2 FYNNEI. The CDR3 sequence: CASAPFAPLAGALLSSYNEQFF. CDR3 DNA sequence: TGTGCCAGTGCCCCTTTTGCCCCACTAGCGGGAGCCCTCCTGAGCTCCTACAATGAGCAGTTCTTC.

V gene TRBV7-2 combines with J gene TRBJ1-1; perhaps TRBD1 as D (5 bases). Germline values: CDR1 SGHTA, CDR2 FQGNSA. The CDR3 runs to 13 residues. Trimming cost V 5 bases and J 5 bases, with 12 bases left between them. CDR3 sequence (DNA): TGTGCCAGCAGCCGGGGGGTTTTGACTGAAGCTTTCTTT. The encoded protein is CASSRGVLTEAFF.

The rearrangement uses TRBV7-9 and TRBJ2-7; perhaps TRBD1 as D (6 bases). CDR3 length: 14 amino acids. Germline loops: CDR1 SEHNR, CDR2 FQNEAQ (reference sequence). The V end was cut by 5 bases, the J end by 2 bases, with 13 bases between. Here the CDR3 reads CASSPLEGAYEQYF. DNA of the CDR3: TGTGCCAGCAGCCCCCTCGAGGGGGCCTACGAGCAGTACTTC.

V is TRBV4-2 and J is TRBJ2-7; no definite D call. V was pared by 5 bases and J by 0 bases, with 14 bases between. CDR3 length: 15 amino acids. The germline gives CDR1 LGHNA, CDR2 YNFKEQ. CDR3 region: CASSWNFHSSYEQYF. DNA of the CDR3: TGTGCCAGCAGCTGGAACTTTCACAGCTCCTACGAGCAGTACTTC.

V and J are TRBV28 and TRBJ2-1, with TRBD2 identical over 14 bases. This CDR3 spans 18 amino acids. Germline V gene lookup returns CDR1 MDHEN and CDR2 SYDVKM. Trimming at V came to 4 bases and at J to 0 bases, leaving 5 bases not matched to a gene. CDR3: CASSSLGTSGSSYNEQFF. The CDR3 DNA reads as TGTGCCAGCAGTTCCCTCGGGACTAGCGGGAGCTCCTACAATGAGCAGTTCTTC.

This clone was observed a few times. This chain connects TRBV9 to TRBJ1-6, with 8 bases that match TRBD1. The CDR3 consists of 15 residues. The V segment lost 4 bases and the J segment 7 bases; nucleotides outside the gene matches: 7. Germline V gene lookup returns CDR1 SGDLS and CDR2 YYNGEE. CDR3 residues: CASSLGQARNSPLHF. The CDR3 DNA is TGTGCCAGCAGCTTGGGACAGGCTCGGAATTCACCCCTCCACTTT.

This clone was picked up one time. CDR3 bases: TGCAGCGTTCGGACAGGGGGCGACTATGGCTACACCTTC. This codes for CSVRTGGDYGYTF. The rearrangement links TRBV29-1 to TRBJ1-2; 11 positions agree with TRBD1. The V segment lost 5 bases and the J segment 3 bases; nucleotides outside the gene matches: 2. The CDR3 extends over 13 amino acids. Germline CDR1 is SQVTM and CDR2 is ANQGSEA. The full variable domain, with the rest looked up from reference TRBV29-1 and TRBJ1-2, is SAVISQKPSRDICQRGTSLTIQCQVDSQVTMMFWYRQQPGQSLTLIATANQGSEATYESGFVIDKFPISRPNLTFSTLTVSNMSPEDSSIYLCSVRTGGDYGYTFGSGTRLTVV.

The J gene is TRBJ1-3, the V gene TRBV6-5; D uncertain. Trimming shortened V by 2 bases and J by 1 base, and 9 bases separated the two germline ends. Per germline, CDR1 MNHEY and CDR2 SVGAGI. This CDR3 region has 15 residues. The CDR3 DNA reads as TGTGCCAGCAGTTACGCGGAGAGTTCTGGAAACACCATATATTTT. Translating it yields CASSYAESSGNTIYF.

The chain carries TRBV2 and TRBJ2-1, with 14 bases matching TRBD2. Trimming removed 5 bases from V and 5 bases from J; junction bases left unmatched: 8. The CDR3 covers 17 residues. CDR1 is SNHLY, CDR2 FYNNEI, per germline. CDR3: CASSRLAGGGENNEQFF. The CDR3, as DNA: TGTGCCAGCAGTCGACTAGCGGGAGGGGGTGAAAACAATGAGCAGTTCTTC.

CDR3 region: CASSSGQGSWNEQFF. The CDR3 coding sequence is TGTGCCAGCAGCTCTGGACAGGGGAGTTGGAATGAGCAGTTCTTC. The rearrangement uses TRBV7-9 and TRBJ2-1, with TRBD1 identical over 9 bases. The germline V gene encodes CDR1 SEHNR and CDR2 FQNEAQ (reference sequence). After removal of 4 bases from V and 7 bases from J, the junction contained 8 bases not matched to a gene. This CDR3 spans 15 amino acids.

The chain recombines TRBV19 with TRBJ1-5; D is possibly TRBD1 (6 bases). CDR1 and CDR2 from the germline V gene are LNHDA and SQIVND (reference sequence). V was shortened by 4 bases and J by 1 base, with 11 bases between the two germline ends. This CDR3 contains 15 residues. The CDR3 sequence: CASSTGVGSNQPQHF. The CDR3 DNA sequence: TGTGCCAGTAGTACAGGGGTGGGCAGCAATCAGCCCCAGCATTTT. Combining the CDR3 with reference TRBV19 and TRBJ1-5 gives the whole variable domain DGGITQSPKYLFRKEGQNVTLSCEQNLNHDAMYWYRQDPGQGLRLIYYSQIVNDFQKGDIAEGYSVSREKKESFPLTVTSAQKNPTAFYLCASSTGVGSNQPQHFGDGTRLSIL.

The sample holds one count of this clone. This sequence joins TRBV5-1 and TRBJ2-3; 13 bases fit TRBD2. The germline gives CDR1 SGHRS, CDR2 YFSETQ. This CDR3 has 19 residues. V shed 4 bases and J 0 bases; nucleotides not matched to a gene: 11. The CDR3 DNA follows: TGCGCCAGCAGCACCGGGACTAGCGGGATTCCAACTAGCACAGATACGCAGTATTTT. It encodes CASSTGTSGIPTSTDTQYF.

The CDR3 sequence is CASSFGQGGYNEQFF. In DNA, the CDR3 is TGTGCCAGCAGCTTCGGACAGGGGGGGTACAATGAGCAGTTCTTC. V gene TRBV7-6 combines with J gene TRBJ2-1; 10 bases align to TRBD1. V lost 3 bases, J lost 4 bases, and 3 bases stayed unmatched. The length of the CDR3 is 15 residues. Germline-derived CDR1 and CDR2 are SGHVS and FNYEAQ.

CDR3 in DNA: TGTGCCAGCAGCGGTAGCGGTAGCTCCTACAATGAGCAGTTCTTC. The encoded protein is CASSGSGSSYNEQFF. The V call is TRBV9, the J call TRBJ2-1, with D maybe TRBD2 (6 bases). This CDR3 contains 15 residues. Germline loops: CDR1 SGDLS, CDR2 YYNGEE. V shed 3 bases and J shed 0 bases, with 10 bases lying between them.

The genes are TRBV25-1 and TRBJ2-5; 9 bases line up with TRBD1. Germline CDR1 MGHDK, CDR2 SYGVNS. The CDR3 covers 18 residues. V lost 5 bases and J lost 0; bases outside the gene matches: 13. The CDR3 DNA reads TGTGCCAGCAGTCATCCTCCGGGACAGGGCCCTTACCAAGAGACCCAGTACTTC. This codes for CASSHPPGQGPYQETQYF.